A selection of T cell receptor beta chains follows, all from one sample in a study of cytomegalovirus exposure and HLA in healthy donors. TCRdb keeps only in-frame clones here, not all; method: immunoSEQ multiplex PCR. The sample comprises some 130,000 clones, 82% of which are singletons, and about 7.4% rests with the top ten. Sample: PBMCs. The receptors shown here come from a woman aged 50 to 65 in good health and CMV-seropositive. CDR3s include the opening cysteine and the closing phenylalanine or tryptophan. Fields, in order: V gene, CDR3 protein.

TRBV5-1	CASSRDRVYGYTF
TRBV19	CASSIVGTGPTDTQYF
TRBV4-2	CASSRARDLEAFF
TRBV7-9	CASSLSSASGAGQETQYF
TRBV7-8	CASSLDPGTENYGYTF
TRBV28	CASISTSGGDNTGELFF
TRBV28	CASSLTAFYEQYF
TRBV27	CASSPGTYYNEQFF
TRBV28	CASSQTGGYGYTF
TRBV11-3	CASSPHWEPDTQYF
TRBV5-4	CASSFASNTQYF
TRBV7-3	CASSLAPGGAQGNEQFF
TRBV19	CASSTGQGEWETQYF
TRBV5-1	CASSLGLFRDSELYGYTF
TRBV30	CAWSDGISQYF
TRBV27	CASSFSRHPNQPQHF
TRBV19	CASRLTGGGYNEQFF
TRBV21-1	CASSKAGTPWNQPRHF
TRBV6-4	CASSDSPSGNSQYF
TRBV18	CASSPSQGAVGEKLFF
TRBV6-5	CASSSDYEQYF
TRBV5-1	CASSAAGYYTEAFF
TRBV7-2	CASSFSTGTGRNTEAFF
TRBV6-1	CASRAEADQPQHF
TRBV5-6	CASSLGAVQGHEQYF
TRBV10-1	CASSRGVDGELFF
TRBV27	CASSLNSDINYGYTF
TRBV7-9	CASSLAGGHYEQYF
TRBV7-9	CASNRRSGTEAFF
TRBV6-5	CASSLQDGGANYGYTF
TRBV7-9	CASSLATGVSYEQYF
TRBV7-9	CASSYRDSSWEQFF
TRBV11-2	CASSRLFQLASGNTIYF
TRBV9	CASSEAGGNSGNTIYF
TRBV10-3	CAISEDSRYGYTF
TRBV11-2	CASSLTPADADTQYF
TRBV27	CASSFDGTSGPHGDYNEQFF
TRBV5-5	CASSWTTDTQYF
TRBV5-1	CASSLQHGIGGEQFF
TRBV28	CASKPRGRGTNEKLFF
TRBV9	CASSGTTQETQYF
TRBV6-5	CASSSVLEAFF
TRBV6-5	CASSYGRGVVDTQYF
TRBV7-8	CASSPFGQYNYEQYF
TRBV5-4	CASTTGLGEKLFF
TRBV29-1	CSVDRTSQETQYF
TRBV2	CASSDPPGEQYF
TRBV2	CASSGRVTSTDTQYF
TRBV2	CATEGAGLYNEQFF
TRBV7-5	CARSLRGGAMGAGELFF
TRBV6-1	CASSELGLAGGPDTQYF
TRBV5-4	CASSPGTGRNTIYF
TRBV5-5	CASSPGTSGIYNEQFF
TRBV5-4	CASSLGLTPGQFF